Listed below are T cell receptor beta chains from one sample, sequenced in a study of cytomegalovirus exposure and HLA in healthy donors. Assay: immunoSEQ multiplex PCR; the TCRdb copy retains only in-frame clones and omits some. The sample yields about 120,000 clones, 60% to 80% seen once. Sequencing was performed on PBMCs. The receptors stem from a male donor in good health and CMV-seronegative. Both conserved end residues are part of each CDR3. A D gene is named only where the DNA matches it firmly. Clone size is stated in some rows and not others, as once, few, many or a class when expanded.

D,size,V,J,CDR3,DNA
-,-,TRBV7-2,TRBJ1-6,CASSLLKGNSPLHF,TGTGCCAGCAGCTTACTGAAGGGGAATTCACCCCTCCACTTT
-,few,TRBV28,TRBJ1-5,CASSLPGPSNQPQHF,TGTGCCAGCAGTTTACCGGGTCCAAGCAATCAGCCCCAGCATTTT
-,-,TRBV28,TRBJ1-4,CASSLRQIHNEKLFF,TGTGCCAGCAGTTTAAGACAGATTCATAATGAAAAACTGTTTTTT
TRBD2,-,TRBV13,TRBJ2-1,CASSHGSSGRNEQFF,TGTGCCAGCAGTCACGGCTCTAGCGGGAGAAATGAGCAGTTCTTC
TRBD1,-,TRBV5-4,TRBJ2-1,CASSLTGGSEQFF,TGTGCCAGCAGCCTGACAGGGGGTAGTGAGCAGTTCTTC
-,few,TRBV28,TRBJ2-7,CASRITGFEQYF,TGTGCCAGCAGGATAACAGGTTTCGAGCAGTACTTC
TRBD2,-,TRBV7-3,TRBJ2-1,CASSLRGLAGAYNEQFF,TGTGCCAGCAGCTTAAGGGGACTAGCGGGAGCCTACAATGAGCAGTTCTTC
TRBD2,-,TRBV6-6,TRBJ2-1,CASSILAGGQNEQFF,TGTGCCAGCAGTATACTAGCGGGGGGGCAGAATGAGCAGTTCTTC
-,-,TRBV28,TRBJ2-1,CASSPPRVGEQFF,TGTGCCAGCAGCCCCCCCAGGGTGGGAGAGCAGTTCTTC
-,-,TRBV9,TRBJ2-3,CASSVGLVSTDTQYF,TGTGCCAGCAGCGTTGGCCTAGTAAGCACAGATACGCAGTATTTT
TRBD1,-,TRBV7-8,TRBJ2-5,CASSHRDREETQYF,TGTGCCAGCAGCCACCGGGACAGGGAAGAGACCCAGTACTTC
-,-,TRBV7-2,TRBJ1-2,CASTLTPGNYGYTF,TGTGCCAGCACCCTTACCCCAGGCAACTATGGCTACACCTTC
-,-,TRBV4-1,TRBJ1-2,CASSHPTGVYGYTF,TGCGCCAGCAGCCACCCTACAGGCGTCTATGGCTACACCTTC
TRBD1,-,TRBV7-2,TRBJ2-7,CASSLGGTGLYEQYF,TGTGCCAGCAGCTTAGGAGGGACAGGACTATACGAGCAGTACTTC
TRBD2,-,TRBV11-2,TRBJ2-3,CASSPGLAGSDTQYF,TGTGCCAGCAGCCCCGGACTAGCGGGATCAGATACGCAGTATTTT
-,-,TRBV5-4,TRBJ1-6,CASSLGGSAPLHF,TGTGCCAGCAGCTTGGGCGGATCCGCACCCCTCCACTTT